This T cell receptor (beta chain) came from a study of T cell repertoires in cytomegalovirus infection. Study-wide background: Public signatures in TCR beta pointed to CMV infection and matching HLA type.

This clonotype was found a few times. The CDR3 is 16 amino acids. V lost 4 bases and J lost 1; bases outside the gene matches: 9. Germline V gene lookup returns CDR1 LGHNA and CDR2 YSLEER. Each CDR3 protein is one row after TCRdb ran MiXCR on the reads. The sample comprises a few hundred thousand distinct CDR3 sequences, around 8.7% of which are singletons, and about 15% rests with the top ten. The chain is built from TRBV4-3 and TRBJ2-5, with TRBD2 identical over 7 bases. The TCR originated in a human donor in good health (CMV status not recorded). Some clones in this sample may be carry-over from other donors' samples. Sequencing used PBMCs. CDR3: CASSPQGWGGQETQYF. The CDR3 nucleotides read TGCGCCAGCAGCCCCCAAGGGTGGGGGGGCCAAGAGACCCAGTACTTC.